The following is a T cell receptor (beta chain) sequence with its context. This entry belongs to a study of OX40 agonist ivuxolimab in advanced cancers. Background on the study: Patients were treated with ivuxolimab, an agonistic anti-OX40 (CD134) antibody.

Clones were read by immunoSEQ multiplex PCR, and TCRdb kept only the in-frame ones, dropping some. The table lists around 64,000 clones, roughly 80% of them singletons. The sequenced sample was CD4+ or CD8+ T cells sorted from blood, obtained in a trial of the OX40 agonist ivuxolimab. The receptor was derived from an adult with an advanced solid tumor such as melanoma, head and neck, liver or kidney cancer.

CDR3 in DNA: TGTGCCTTAACGCGAGGGGACTACCCCGCCTACGAGCAGTACTTC. It is translated as CALTRGDYPAYEQYF. The rearrangement joins TRBV27 to TRBJ2-7, with 7 positions matching TRBD2. In germline, CDR1 is MNHEY, CDR2 SMNVEV (reference sequence). This CDR3 has 15 amino acids. V lost 11 bases, J lost 2 bases, and 15 bases stayed unmatched.